This is a list of T cell receptor beta chains from one sample in a study of blood T cells in healthy people across ages. TCRdb recomputed calls from the 5' RACE reads with MiXCR, one row per CDR3 protein. The table has 650,000 to 1,000,000 distinct CDR3 sequences, under 40% seen once. Sequenced sample: blood. The origin of the receptors is a man aged 18-30 years in good health. The CDR3 runs from the conserved cysteine through the conserved F or W. The D gene is left open where the match is weak. Part of the rows lack a size; the others show once, few, many or a class for expanded clones.

TRBJ2-3 | TRBV28 | . | . | CASSFAARSTDTQYF | TGTGCCAGCAGTTTTGCTGCGCGGAGCACAGATACGCAGTATTTT
TRBJ2-1 | TRBV5-1 | once | TRBD1 | CASRTGQGTYNEQFF | TGCGCCAGCAGAACGGGACAGGGAACCTACAATGAGCAGTTCTTC
TRBJ2-7 | TRBV29-1 | . | TRBD2 | CSVAGTSGAYEQYF | TGCAGCGTCGCCGGGACTAGCGGTGCCTACGAGCAGTACTTC
TRBJ2-7 | TRBV6-5 | . | TRBD1 | CASSRGTGEQYF | TGTGCCAGCAGCCGAGGGACAGGCGAGCAGTACTTC
TRBJ2-1 | TRBV6-6 | . | TRBD1 | CASSVETGSNEQFF | TGTGCCAGCAGTGTCGAGACAGGGAGCAATGAGCAGTTCTTC
TRBJ2-3 | TRBV4-2 | . | . | CASSRFITDTQYF | TGTGCCAGCAGCCGCTTCATCACAGATACGCAGTATTTT
TRBJ1-2 | TRBV12-3/TRBV12-4 | . | . | CASSLWARGYTF | TGTGCCAGCAGTTTGTGGGCGAGAGGCTACACCTTC
TRBJ2-2 | TRBV7-3 | few | . | CASSLGLGATGELFF | TGTGCCAGCAGCTTAGGGCTCGGGGCCACCGGGGAGCTGTTTTTT
TRBJ2-7 | TRBV28 | . | . | CASRTTINNEQYF | TGTGCCAGCAGGACAACGATTAACAATGAGCAGTACTTC
TRBJ2-2 | TRBV7-9 | few | TRBD1 | CASRGQGTPSNTGELFF | TGTGCCAGTAGGGGACAGGGAACACCCTCGAACACCGGGGAGCTGTTTTTT
TRBJ1-4 | TRBV20-1 | few | . | CSARAYSRGEKLFF | TGCAGTGCTAGAGCCTATTCGCGCGGTGAAAAACTGTTTTTT
TRBJ1-2 | TRBV14 | few | . | CASSQDGPKANYGYTF | TGTGCCAGCAGCCAGGATGGACCAAAAGCTAACTATGGCTACACCTTC
TRBJ2-5 | TRBV20-1 | few | . | CSVSKTDRGETQYF | TGCAGTGTTTCCAAGACCGACCGAGGGGAGACCCAGTACTTC
TRBJ2-6 | TRBV6-5 | . | . | CASSYSQRSHSGANVLTF | TGTGCCAGCAGTTACTCACAAAGATCCCACTCTGGGGCCAACGTCCTGACTTTC
TRBJ2-7 | TRBV6-5 | few | TRBD2 | CASSYGASGNNEQYF | TGTGCCAGCAGTTACGGGGCTAGCGGGAATAACGAGCAGTACTTC
TRBJ2-1 | TRBV7-9 | few | . | CASPRDTQIVDEQFF | TGTGCCAGCCCCCGGGACACCCAAATAGTAGATGAGCAGTTCTTC
TRBJ1-6 | TRBV5-1 | many | TRBD1 | CASSREGTGEASPLHF | TGCGCCAGCAGCCGTGAAGGGACAGGGGAAGCTTCACCCCTCCACTTT